This paragraph covers one TCR beta chain sequence. Its antigen is undetermined. This record comes from a study of post-analysis software for immune sequencing data. Whole-study results and caveats: When compared against controls, multiple sclerosis patients showed significantly lower normalized Chao1 diversity.

Presence of unique molecular identifiers characterized the TCR beta cDNA libraries. TCRdb analysed the PCR reads with MiXCR anew, one entry per CDR3 protein. The data show approximately 660,000 distinct CDR3 sequences, with roughly three fifths seen just once and approximately 10% held by the top ten. What was sequenced was blood. The TCR originated in a girl aged 2-10 years with multiple sclerosis.

CDR3 sequence: CASSYNRDPKETQYF. DNA for the CDR3: TGTGCCAGCAGTTACAACCGGGACCCCAAAGAGACCCAGTACTTC. This chain links TRBV6-2 or TRBV6-3 with TRBJ2-5, with D perhaps given as TRBD1 or TRBD2 (5 bases each). This CDR3 region has 15 residues. Germline V gene sequence: CDR1 MNHEY, CDR2 SVGEGT. Trimming removed 2 bases from V and 3 bases from J, with 13 bases in between.